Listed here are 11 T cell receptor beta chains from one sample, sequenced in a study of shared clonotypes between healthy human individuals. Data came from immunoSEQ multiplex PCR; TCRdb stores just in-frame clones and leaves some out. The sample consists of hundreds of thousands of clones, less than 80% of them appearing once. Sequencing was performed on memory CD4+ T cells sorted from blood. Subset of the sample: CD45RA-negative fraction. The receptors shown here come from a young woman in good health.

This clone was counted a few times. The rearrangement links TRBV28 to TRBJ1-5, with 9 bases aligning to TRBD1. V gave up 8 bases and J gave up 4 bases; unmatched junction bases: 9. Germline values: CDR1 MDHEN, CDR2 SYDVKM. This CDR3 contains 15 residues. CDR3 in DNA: TGTGCCAGCCGAAGTTATGGACAGGGGAATCAGCCCCAGCATTTT. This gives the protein CASRSYGQGNQPQHF.

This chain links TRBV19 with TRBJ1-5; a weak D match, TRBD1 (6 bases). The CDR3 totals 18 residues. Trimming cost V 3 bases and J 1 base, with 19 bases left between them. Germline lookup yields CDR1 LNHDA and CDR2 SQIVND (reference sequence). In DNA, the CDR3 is TGTGCCAGTAGTATGAGGTCGTCGGGGGCGGGAAGCAATCAGCCCCAGCATTTT. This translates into CASSMRSSGAGSNQPQHF.

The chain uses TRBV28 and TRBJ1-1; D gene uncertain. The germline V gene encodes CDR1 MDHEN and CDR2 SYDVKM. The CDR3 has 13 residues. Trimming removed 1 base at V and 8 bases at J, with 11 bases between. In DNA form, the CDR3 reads TGTGCCAGCAGTTTATCACGGCTGAAAGAAGCTTTCTTT. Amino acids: CASSLSRLKEAFF. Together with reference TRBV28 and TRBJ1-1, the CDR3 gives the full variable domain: DVKVTQSSRYLVKRTGEKVFLECVQDMDHENMFWYRQDPGLGLRLIYFSYDVKMKEKGDIPEGYSVSREKKERFSLILESASTNQTSMYLCASSLSRLKEAFFGQGTRLTVV.

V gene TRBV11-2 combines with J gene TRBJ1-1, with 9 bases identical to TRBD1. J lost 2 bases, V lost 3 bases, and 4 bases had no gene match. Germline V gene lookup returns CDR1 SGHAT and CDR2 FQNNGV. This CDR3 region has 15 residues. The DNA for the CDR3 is TGTGCCAGCAGCTTCAGACAGGGGGGTAACACTGAAGCTTTCTTT. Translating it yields CASSFRQGGNTEAFF.

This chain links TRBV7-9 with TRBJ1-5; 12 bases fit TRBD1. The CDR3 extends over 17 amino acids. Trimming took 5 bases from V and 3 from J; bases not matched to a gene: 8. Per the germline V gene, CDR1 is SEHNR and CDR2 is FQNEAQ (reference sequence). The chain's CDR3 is CASSSEWGQGANQPQHF. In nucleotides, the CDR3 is TGTGCCAGCAGCAGCGAATGGGGACAGGGGGCCAATCAGCCCCAGCATTTT.

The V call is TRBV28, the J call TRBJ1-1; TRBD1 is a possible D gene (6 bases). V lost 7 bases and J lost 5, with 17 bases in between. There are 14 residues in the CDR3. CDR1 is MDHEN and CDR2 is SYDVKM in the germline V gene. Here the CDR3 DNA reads TGTGCCAGCAATCCACCCTGGGGGCGGACTGAAGCTTTCTTT. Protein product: CASNPPWGRTEAFF. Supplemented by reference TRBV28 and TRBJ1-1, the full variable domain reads DVKVTQSSRYLVKRTGEKVFLECVQDMDHENMFWYRQDPGLGLRLIYFSYDVKMKEKGDIPEGYSVSREKKERFSLILESASTNQTSMYLCASNPPWGRTEAFFGQGTRLTVV.

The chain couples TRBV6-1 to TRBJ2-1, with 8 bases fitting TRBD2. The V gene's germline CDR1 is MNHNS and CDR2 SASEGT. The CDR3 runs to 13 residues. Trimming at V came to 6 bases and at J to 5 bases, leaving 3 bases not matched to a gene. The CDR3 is CASRLAGNNEQFF. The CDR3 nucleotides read TGTGCCAGCAGGCTAGCGGGTAACAATGAGCAGTTCTTC.

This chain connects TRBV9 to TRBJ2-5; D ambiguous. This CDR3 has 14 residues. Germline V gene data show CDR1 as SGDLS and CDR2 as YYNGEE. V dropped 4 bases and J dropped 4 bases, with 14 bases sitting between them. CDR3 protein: CASSSNVWGETQYF. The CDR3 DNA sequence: TGTGCCAGCAGCTCGAACGTTTGGGGAGAGACCCAGTACTTC.

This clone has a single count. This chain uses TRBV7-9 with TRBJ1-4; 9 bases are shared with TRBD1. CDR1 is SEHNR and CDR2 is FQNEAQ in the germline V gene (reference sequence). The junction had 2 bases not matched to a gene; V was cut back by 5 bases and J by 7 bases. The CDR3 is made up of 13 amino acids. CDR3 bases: TGTGCCAGCAGCAGGGGACAGGGTGAAAAACTGTTTTTT. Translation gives CASSRGQGEKLFF.

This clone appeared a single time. CDR3 sequence: CASSPQRESYEQYF. The CDR3 DNA sequence: TGCGCCAGCAGCCCGCAGCGGGAGTCTTACGAGCAGTACTTC. The chain joins TRBV5-1 to TRBJ2-7; TRBD2 aligns across 8 bases. Trimming cost V 4 bases and J 4 bases; bases outside gene matches: 7. The CDR3 extends over 14 amino acids. From germline, CDR1 is SGHRS and CDR2 YFSETQ.

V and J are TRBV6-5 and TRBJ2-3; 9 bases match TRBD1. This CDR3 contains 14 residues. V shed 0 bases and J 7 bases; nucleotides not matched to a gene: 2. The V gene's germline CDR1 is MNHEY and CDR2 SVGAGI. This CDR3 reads CASSYSTGGYTQYF. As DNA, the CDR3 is TGTGCCAGCAGTTACTCGACAGGGGGATATACGCAGTATTTT.